This T cell receptor (beta chain) was sequenced for a study of blood T cell repertoires in COVID-19. There are 14 residues in the CDR3. The germline gives CDR1 MNHEY, CDR2 SMNVEV (reference sequence). Unmatched junction bases numbered 7, after V lost 6 bases and J lost 7 bases. In the authors' workflow: For nucleated cells, counts were estimated from reference gene primer amplification. TCRdb keeps only in-frame clones here, not all; method: immunoSEQ multiplex PCR. From that table come the V and J calls and clone size; the DNA was used to work out D and trimming. The sample includes 300,000 to 400,000 clones, approximately 88% of them seen just once. This clone was counted only a few times. Enrolled through a virtual design, the participants were between roughly 18 and 90 years of age and came from about two dozen US areas. Grouping used clinical history reported by participants in a survey and questionnaire.

The sample was PBMCs or T cells enriched from blood (not recorded which). The chain is built from TRBV27 and TRBJ2-2, with 8 bases matching TRBD1. This receptor was obtained from a man aged 25-40 years who had recovered from COVID-19. The CDR3 protein is CASSRQGLGGELFF. In DNA, the CDR3 is TGTGCCAGCAGCCGACAGGGGTTGGGCGGGGAGCTGTTTTTT.